These 26 T cell receptor beta chains came from one sample sequenced in a study of cytomegalovirus exposure and HLA in healthy donors. The PCR contained 60 Vbeta and 13 Jbeta primers. Data came from immunoSEQ multiplex PCR; TCRdb stores just in-frame clones and leaves some out. The table records tens of thousands of clones, 65% to 90% of them present only once. Material: PBMCs. These receptors came from a man aged 25-40 years in good health and CMV-seronegative.

The genes are TRBV10-3 and TRBJ1-3, with D tentatively TRBD1 (6 bases). V shed 4 bases and J shed 0 bases, with 19 bases lying between them. The CDR3 runs 18 residues. Germline CDR1 and CDR2: ENHRY and SYGVKD. The CDR3 nucleotides read TGTGCCATCAGTGGGGGACCGACAGGACCTTCCTCTGGAAACACCATATATTTT. Translation gives CAISGGPTGPSSGNTIYF.

CDR3 sequence: CASSSGTGTFHEQYF. The CDR3 DNA follows: TGCGCCAGCAGCTCTGGGACAGGGACATTCCACGAGCAGTACTTC. V and J are TRBV5-1 and TRBJ2-7, with 9 bases fitting TRBD1. The V gene end was trimmed by 3 bases and the J gene end by 5 bases; junction bases not matched to a gene: 9. This CDR3 spans 15 amino acids. Germline V CDR1 and CDR2: SGHRS, YFSETQ.

The gene calls are TRBV14 and TRBJ2-1, with TRBD2 identical over 8 bases. Germline CDR1 reads SGHDN; CDR2 reads FVKESK. V lost 1 base to trimming and J lost 9 bases; unmatched junction nucleotides: 8. The CDR3 is 15 residues long. CDR3 residues: CASSQVAGGGGEQFF. CDR3 coding DNA: TGTGCCAGCAGCCAAGTGGCGGGGGGCGGGGGTGAGCAGTTCTTC.

This rearrangement joins TRBV6-6 to TRBJ2-2; no definite D call. Germline V CDR1 and CDR2: MNHNY, SVGAGI (reference sequence). The CDR3 covers 12 residues. The germline V and J ends were trimmed by 6 bases and 10 bases, with 12 bases remaining between them. The CDR3: CASSRGVSELFF. The CDR3 DNA is TGTGCCAGCAGCCGAGGTGTCTCGGAGCTGTTTTTT.

The V gene is TRBV5-1, the J gene TRBJ1-6; 8 bases fit TRBD1. Germline V gene lookup returns CDR1 SGHRS and CDR2 YFSETQ. The CDR3 extends over 14 amino acids. V shed 6 bases, J shed 10 bases, and the junction held 9 bases outside the gene matches. CDR3 DNA sequence: TGCGCCAGCACCCCCCAGACAGGGGTCTCACCCCTCCACTTT. This codes for CASTPQTGVSPLHF. The whole variable domain, remainder taken from reference TRBV5-1 and TRBJ1-6, is KAGVTQTPRYLIKTRGQQVTLSCSPISGHRSVSWYQQTPGQGLQFLFEYFSETQRNKGNFPGRFSGRQFSNSRSEMNVSTLELGDSALYLCASTPQTGVSPLHFGNGTRLTVT.

The chain employs TRBV7-9 and TRBJ2-7; 9 nucleotides align to TRBD1. The length of the CDR3 is 14 residues. With 4 bases clipped from V and 2 bases from J, the junction kept 3 bases outside the gene matches. Germline V gene sequence: CDR1 SEHNR, CDR2 FQNEAQ (reference sequence). The CDR3 bases are TGTGCCAGCAGCTCCCGGACAGGGGCCTACGAGCAGTACTTC. Protein sequence: CASSSRTGAYEQYF.

The rearrangement links TRBV14 to TRBJ2-7; D perhaps matches TRBD2 (5 bases). V was trimmed by 0 bases and J by 0 bases, leaving 15 bases between them. There are 17 residues in the CDR3. Germline V lookup: CDR1 SGHDN, CDR2 FVKESK. Here the CDR3 reads CASSQDLSPGYSYEQYF. The CDR3 nucleotides read TGTGCCAGCAGCCAAGATTTGAGTCCGGGATACTCCTACGAGCAGTACTTC.

The V gene is TRBV25-1, the J gene TRBJ2-7, with TRBD1 matching 10 bases. This CDR3 region has 16 residues. V trimming: 5 bases; J trimming: 3 bases; junction bases outside the gene matches: 10. Germline assignment: CDR1 MGHDK and CDR2 SYGVNS. The CDR3: CASSPRTGGPIYEQYF. CDR3 bases: TGTGCCAGCAGTCCCCGGACAGGGGGACCCATCTACGAGCAGTACTTC.

V is TRBV19 and J is TRBJ1-1, with 8 bases matching TRBD1. Losses at the gene ends were 5 bases for V and 4 bases for J; bases not matched to a gene: 12. Per germline, CDR1 LNHDA and CDR2 SQIVND (reference sequence). The CDR3 runs 16 residues. CDR3 amino acids: CASSRTGRGLSTEAFF. For the CDR3, the DNA is TGTGCCAGTAGTCGGACAGGGCGAGGTTTGAGCACTGAAGCTTTCTTT. The variable domain in full, completed from reference TRBV19 and TRBJ1-1, reads DGGITQSPKYLFRKEGQNVTLSCEQNLNHDAMYWYRQDPGQGLRLIYYSQIVNDFQKGDIAEGYSVSREKKESFPLTVTSAQKNPTAFYLCASSRTGRGLSTEAFFGQGTRLTVV.

This chain links TRBV6-4 with TRBJ2-3, with 10 bases identical to TRBD2. The CDR3 covers 15 residues. The V gene end was trimmed by 4 bases and the J gene end by 4 bases; junction bases not matched to a gene: 5. Germline lookup yields CDR1 MRHNA and CDR2 SNTAGT. CDR3 DNA: TGTGCCAGCAGTGTCTCTAGCGGGGGTGCAGATACGCAGTATTTT. This sequence encodes CASSVSSGGADTQYF.

The chain recombines TRBV9 with TRBJ2-3; tentative D call: TRBD2 (6 bases). This CDR3 spans 18 amino acids. The V end was cut by 0 bases, the J end by 5 bases, with 22 bases between. The V gene's germline CDR1 is SGDLS and CDR2 YYNGEE. CDR3 bases: TGTGCCAGCAGCGTAGGGCTAGCCATAAGAAACGGGGGAGATACGCAGTATTTT. The encoded protein is CASSVGLAIRNGGDTQYF.

The rearrangement joins TRBV13 to TRBJ2-3; 8 bases are a match to TRBD2. Trimming removed 0 bases from V and 0 bases from J; junction bases left unmatched: 5. CDR3 length equals 17 residues. Looked up from germline, CDR1 is PRHDT and CDR2 is FYEKMQ (reference sequence). DNA for the CDR3: TGTGCCAGCAGCTTAGGCGCTAGCGGGTCTAGCACAGATACGCAGTATTTT. This translates into CASSLGASGSSTDTQYF.

The chain uses TRBV6-5 and TRBJ2-2; D uncertain. The germline V gene encodes CDR1 MNHEY and CDR2 SVGAGI. The V and J ends lost 8 bases and 7 bases respectively, with 17 bases between them. CDR3 length equals 14 residues. CDR3 coding DNA: TGTGCCAGCCGTCGGCAGGCCGACGGCGGGGAGCTGTTTTTT. Its translation: CASRRQADGGELFF.

The count of this clone is one. DNA for the CDR3: TGCGCCAGCAGCCAAGGACTTCTAGCGGGGGGCGTAACCGGGGAGCTGTTTTTT. Its protein is CASSQGLLAGGVTGELFF. The chain links TRBV4-3 to TRBJ2-2; 11 bases agree with TRBD2. This CDR3 region has 18 residues. J lost 5 bases, V lost 1 base, and 9 bases had no gene match. Germline CDR1 and CDR2: LGHNA and YSLEER.

This clone has more than one count but fewer than ten. The chain uses TRBV10-1 and TRBJ1-1; TRBD1 is a possible D gene (6 bases). The CDR3 spans 12 residues. Trimming pared 3 bases from V and 12 bases from J, leaving 14 bases between. Germline V CDR1 and CDR2: WNHNN, SYGVQD (reference sequence). In DNA, the CDR3 is TGCGCCAGCAGTGAAAAACAGGGTCGATCTTTCTTT. Encoded protein: CASSEKQGRSFF.

This sequence joins TRBV5-1 and TRBJ2-7; the D gene is possibly TRBD1 (5 bases). Germline-derived CDR1 and CDR2 are SGHRS and YFSETQ. Deletions cut 5 bases from V and 0 bases from J, with 15 bases between. This CDR3 is 15 amino acids long. CDR3 nucleotides: TGCGCCAGCAGGCAAACCTTCAGGGACTCCTACGAGCAGTACTTC. The encoded protein is CASRQTFRDSYEQYF.

J is TRBJ1-3 and V is TRBV7-9; D might be TRBD1 (6 bases). This CDR3 spans 19 amino acids. Trimming left V 3 bases short and J 0 bases short, with 21 bases between. CDR1 is SEHNR, CDR2 FQNEAQ, per germline (reference sequence). CDR3 region: CASSFPGTQKTFSGNTIYF. The DNA for the CDR3 is TGTGCCAGCAGCTTTCCGGGGACACAAAAAACCTTCTCTGGAAACACCATATATTTT.

Comments on this clone: This CDR3 is also generated by other DNA sequences in the sample. The gene calls are TRBV5-4 and TRBJ2-7; no definite D call. Germline lookup yields CDR1 SGHNT and CDR2 YYREEE (reference sequence). The CDR3 consists of 14 residues. The germline V and J ends were trimmed by 2 bases and 5 bases, with 14 bases remaining between them. This chain's CDR3 is CASSLESPSHEQYF. CDR3 bases: TGTGCCAGCAGCTTAGAGTCCCCTAGTCACGAGCAGTACTTC. Full variable domain (remainder filled in from reference TRBV5-4 and TRBJ2-7): ETGVTQSPTHLIKTRGQQVTLRCSSQSGHNTVSWYQQALGQGPQFIFQYYREEENGRGNFPPRFSGLQFPNYSSELNVNALELDDSALYLCASSLESPSHEQYFGPGTRLTVT.

The V call is TRBV18, the J call TRBJ1-2; D is unclear. Germline assignment: CDR1 KGHSH and CDR2 LQKENI. CDR3 size: 14 residues. Deletions cut 1 base from V and 6 bases from J, with 12 bases between. CDR3 protein: CASSPLGGSDGYTF. CDR3 DNA sequence: TGTGCCAGCTCACCACTTGGCGGCTCGGATGGCTACACCTTC. Using reference TRBV18 and TRBJ1-2 for the parts outside the CDR3, the full variable domain is NAGVMQNPRHLVRRRGQEARLRCSPMKGHSHVYWYRQLPEEGLKFMVYLQKENIIDESGMPKERFSAEFPKEGPSILRIQQVVRGDSAAYFCASSPLGGSDGYTFGSGTRLTVV.

This chain links TRBV4-1 with TRBJ1-3; 7 bases fit TRBD1. This CDR3 has 16 amino acids. V dropped 2 bases and J dropped 2; count of bases not matched to a gene: 6. CDR1 is MGHRA and CDR2 is YSYEKL in the germline V gene. CDR3 DNA sequence: TGCGCCAGCAGCCAACCCGACAGGGTGGCTGGAAACACCATATATTTT. Residues: CASSQPDRVAGNTIYF.

The count of this clone is one. The chain employs TRBV5-4 and TRBJ2-7; TRBD2 matches at 10 bases. V lost 0 bases, J lost 5 bases, and 5 bases stayed unmatched. The germline V gene has CDR1 SGHNT and CDR2 YYREEE (reference sequence). The CDR3 has 15 residues. This CDR3 reads CASSLGTSGINEQYF. The CDR3 DNA reads TGTGCCAGCAGCTTGGGAACTAGCGGGATCAACGAGCAGTACTTC.

The chain links TRBV25-1 to TRBJ1-2, with 8 bases that match TRBD1. The CDR3 is made up of 13 amino acids. Losses at the gene ends were 5 bases for V and 7 bases for J; bases not matched to a gene: 6. Germline values: CDR1 MGHDK, CDR2 SYGVNS. CDR3 nucleotides: TGTGCCAGCAGTTTCAAGGACAGGGCTGGCTACACCTTC. Translation: CASSFKDRAGYTF.

The rearrangement links TRBV5-4 to TRBJ2-1; D possibly corresponds to TRBD2 (5 bases). The CDR3 is 17 residues long. In germline, CDR1 is SGHNT, CDR2 YYREEE (reference sequence). V was pared by 0 bases and J by 2 bases, with 15 bases between. CDR3 sequence (DNA): TGTGCCAGCAGCTTGGGGCGGGCGGGCCACACCTACAATGAGCAGTTCTTC. It yields the protein CASSLGRAGHTYNEQFF.

This clone was observed a single time. The chain has TRBV7-2 and TRBJ1-6; 7 bases are shared with TRBD1. This CDR3 has 17 amino acids. V was clipped by 5 bases and J by 4 bases; unmatched bases: 11. Germline CDR1 SGHTA, CDR2 FQGNSA. Here the CDR3 reads CASSPPRAGGYNSPLHF. CDR3 DNA sequence: TGTGCCAGCAGCCCGCCCCGGGCAGGGGGGTATAATTCACCCCTCCACTTT.

CDR3 in amino acids: CASSPKQNTGGRQYEQYF. CDR3 in DNA: TGTGCCAGCTCCCCTAAACAAAATACAGGGGGCAGGCAGTACGAGCAGTACTTC. The rearrangement uses TRBV18 and TRBJ2-7, with 9 bases lining up with TRBD1. Germline values: CDR1 KGHSH, CDR2 LQKENI. The CDR3 consists of 18 residues. The V segment lost 6 bases and the J segment 4 bases; nucleotides outside the gene matches: 19.

The genes are TRBV19 and TRBJ1-2, with a tentative D call TRBD1 (6 bases). CDR3 length: 15 residues. Germline assignment: CDR1 LNHDA and CDR2 SQIVND (reference sequence). Between the trimmed V and J ends, which lost 9 bases and 5 bases, there was a span of 22 bases. CDR3 nucleotides: TGTGCCAGCCTCCCCAGGGCAGGGGCTTGGTATGGCTACACCTTC. As protein: CASLPRAGAWYGYTF.